This T cell receptor (beta chain) came from a study of blood T cell repertoires in COVID-19. The CDR3 is 13 amino acids. Germline V lookup: CDR1 SSHAT, CDR2 FNYEAQ (reference sequence). In the study's own analysis: Reference gene primer amplification gave nucleated cell count estimates. Some clones are missing from TCRdb's copy, which holds only in-frame ones; the method was immunoSEQ multiplex PCR. V and J calls and clone size come straight from that table; D and trimming were deduced from the DNA. The table has around 110,000 clones, 84% seen once; the top ten hold 13% to 15%. Worth noting for this clone: At one boundary the junction diverges from the germline segment, which might be a read error.

The genes are TRBV7-7 and TRBJ2-7; 10 bases fit TRBD1. Specimen: peripheral blood. The receptor was isolated from an older woman with acute or convalescent COVID-19. CDR3 sequence: CASSLGTGERQYF. The CDR3 bases are TGTGCTAGCAGCCTGGGGACAGGGGAACGGCAGTACTTC.